Following are 2 T cell receptor beta chains from one sample sequenced in a study of shared clonotypes between healthy human individuals. Sequencing was performed with immunoSEQ multiplex PCR; in TCRdb, only in-frame clones are kept and a portion is missing. The table has millions of clones, 85% to 95% seen once; the top ten hold roughly 0.13%. The sequencing sample was made of naive CD4+ T cells sorted from blood. Subset reported: CD45RA+ positively selected. The receptors originated from a man aged 18 to 30 in good health.

A few counts support this clone. In the same sample, other DNA sequences code for this CDR3. This chain joins TRBV5-1 and TRBJ2-3, with unresolved D. Trimming removed 0 bases at V and 0 bases at J, with 8 bases between. The CDR3 loop spans 15 amino acids. From germline, CDR1 is SGHRS and CDR2 YFSETQ. CDR3 residues: CASSLDVSSTDTQYF. The CDR3 coding sequence is TGCGCCAGCAGCTTGGATGTCTCTAGCACAGATACGCAGTATTTT.

This chain connects TRBV5-1 to TRBJ1-4, with D perhaps matching TRBD1 (6 bases). CDR1 and CDR2 from the germline V gene are SGHRS and YFSETQ. CDR3 length equals 15 residues. The V end was cut by 8 bases, the J end by 0 bases, with 14 bases between. The CDR3 spells CASSGTTATNEKLFF. Written as DNA, the CDR3 is TGCGCCAGTTCCGGGACAACCGCAACTAATGAAAAACTGTTTTTT.